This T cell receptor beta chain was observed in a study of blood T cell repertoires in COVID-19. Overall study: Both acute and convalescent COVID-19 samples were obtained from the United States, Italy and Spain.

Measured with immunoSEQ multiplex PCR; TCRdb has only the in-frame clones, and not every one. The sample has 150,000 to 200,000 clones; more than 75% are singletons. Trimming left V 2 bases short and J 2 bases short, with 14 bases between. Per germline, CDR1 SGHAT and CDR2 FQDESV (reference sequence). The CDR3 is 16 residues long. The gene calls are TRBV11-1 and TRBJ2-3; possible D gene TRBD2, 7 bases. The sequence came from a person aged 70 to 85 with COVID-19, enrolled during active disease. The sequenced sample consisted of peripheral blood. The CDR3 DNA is TGTGCCAGCAGCTTACGACGGGGGGCATACACAGATACGCAGTATTTT. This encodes CASSLRRGAYTDTQYF.